The entry below gives a single TCR beta chain sequence along with its context. The protocol was immunoSEQ multiplex PCR, while the TCRdb copy is restricted to in-frame clones and leaves out a portion. The table includes about 2.4 million clones, roughly nine tenths detected once. This entry belongs to a study of shared clonotypes between healthy human individuals. Germline V CDR1 and CDR2: MDHEN, SYDVKM. The CDR3 is 14 amino acids. The V segment lost 6 bases and the J segment 4 bases; nucleotides outside the gene matches: 8. The receptor comes from a man between 18 and 35 years old in good health. Sequenced input: naive CD4+ T cells sorted from blood. Subset indicated: CD45RA+ positively selected. The V gene is TRBV28, the J gene TRBJ2-7, with 8 bases identical to TRBD1. DNA for the CDR3: TGTGCCAGCAGGGCAGGGGGCTATGTTTACGAGCAGTACTTC. Its translation is CASRAGGYVYEQYF.